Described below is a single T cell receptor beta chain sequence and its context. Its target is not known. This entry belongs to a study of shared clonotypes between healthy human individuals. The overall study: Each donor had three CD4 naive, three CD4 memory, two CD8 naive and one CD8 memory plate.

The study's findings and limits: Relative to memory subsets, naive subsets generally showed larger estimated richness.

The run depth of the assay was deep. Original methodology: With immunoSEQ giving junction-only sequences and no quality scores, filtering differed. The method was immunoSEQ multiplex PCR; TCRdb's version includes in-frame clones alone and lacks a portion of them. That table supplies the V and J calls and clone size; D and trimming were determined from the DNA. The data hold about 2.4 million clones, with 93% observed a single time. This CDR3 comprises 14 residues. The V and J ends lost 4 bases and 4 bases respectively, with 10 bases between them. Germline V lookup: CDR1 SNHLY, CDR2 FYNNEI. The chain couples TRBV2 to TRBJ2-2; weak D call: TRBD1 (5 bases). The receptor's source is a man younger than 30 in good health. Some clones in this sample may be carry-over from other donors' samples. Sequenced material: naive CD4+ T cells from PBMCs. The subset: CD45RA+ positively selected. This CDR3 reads CASSGQGFTGELFF. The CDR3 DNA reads TGTGCCAGCAGTGGCCAGGGATTCACCGGGGAGCTGTTTTTT.